A single T cell receptor beta chain is shown here with its context. Its matching antigen is unknown. The data belong to a study of T cell repertoires in cytomegalovirus infection. Overall study results and limits: The response measured ex vivo was dominated by TCR beta clonotypes (HLA-C-restricted and CMV-specific).

V trimming: 3 bases; J trimming: 1 base; junction bases outside the gene matches: 3. Germline CDR1 is DFQATT and CDR2 is SNEGSKA (reference sequence). CDR3 length: 13 amino acids. Each CDR3 protein gets one entry after TCRdb re-called the reads with MiXCR. The table lists 300,000 to 450,000 distinct CDR3 sequences, 15% to 20% of them singletons. V usage is TRBV20-1 and J usage is TRBJ2-7; TRBD2 matches at 7 bases. The TCR sequence derives from a human donor in good health (CMV status not recorded). Some clones in this sample may be carry-over from other donors' samples. Specimen: PBMCs. The CDR3: CSARPGGSYEQYF. The CDR3 coding sequence is TGCAGTGCTAGGCCCGGGGGGTCCTACGAGCAGTACTTC.